These T cell receptor beta chains were read from a single sample in a study of blood T cell repertoires in COVID-19. Some clones are missing from TCRdb's copy, which holds only in-frame ones; the method was immunoSEQ multiplex PCR. This sample has about 210,000 clones, with around 81% found just once. Sequencing input: peripheral blood. These receptors were obtained from a human donor in a cohort sampled during active COVID-19. The CDR3 runs from the conserved cysteine through the conserved F or W. The D gene is left open where the match is weak. Clone size is not always given. Where it is, it says once, few, many or a class for expanded clones.

j_call v_call cdr3_length d_call clone_size cdr3_aa cdr3_nt
TRBJ1-5 TRBV2 15 TRBD1 . CASSLGGTGYQPQHF TGTGCCAGCAGTCTCGGAGGGACAGGGTATCAGCCCCAGCATTTT
TRBJ2-1 TRBV20-1 11 . once CSAVGGDEQFF TGCAGTGCTGTGGGCGGGGATGAGCAGTTCTTC
TRBJ2-5 TRBV2 14 . . CASTFGGGRETQYF TGTGCCAGCACCTTTGGCGGGGGCAGAGAGACCCAGTACTTC
TRBJ1-2 TRBV5-6 13 . . CASSLTGPYGYTF TGTGCCAGCAGCTTAACTGGTCCGTATGGCTACACCTTC
TRBJ1-2 TRBV27 15 . . CASSLSTPRLYGYTF TGTGCCAGCAGTTTATCGACACCCCGCCTATATGGCTACACTTTC
TRBJ2-7 TRBV2 14 TRBD2 . CASSGLAVSYEQYF TGTGCCAGCAGTGGACTAGCGGTATCCTACGAGCAGTACTTC
TRBJ1-1 TRBV12-3/TRBV12-4 12 . . CASSFQDTEAFF TGTGCCAGCAGTTTCCAGGACACTGAAGCTTTCTTT
TRBJ1-1 TRBV27 14 TRBD1 many CASNRQGPNTEAFF TGTGCCAGCAACCGACAGGGTCCGAACACTGAAGCTTTCTTT
TRBJ2-2 TRBV15 17 TRBD1 . CATSRAHPGQVTGELFF TGTGCCACCAGCAGAGCCCATCCGGGACAGGTAACCGGGGAGCTGTTTTTT
TRBJ1-2 TRBV6-5 14 . . CASSPMEGSYGYTF TGTGCCAGCAGCCCCATGGAGGGTAGCTATGGCTACACCTTC
TRBJ1-1 TRBV6-1 14 TRBD1 . CASSDQGANTEAFF TGTGCCAGCAGTGATCAGGGGGCTAACACTGAAGCTTTCTTT
TRBJ1-5 TRBV4-3 14 TRBD1 once CASSTDRVNQPQHF TGCGCCAGCAGTACGGACAGGGTCAATCAGCCCCAGCATTTT
TRBJ2-1 TRBV5-6 17 . . CASSPLGVAEDYNEQFF TGTGCCAGCAGCCCCTTAGGCGTAGCGGAGGACTACAATGAGCAGTTCTTC
TRBJ1-1 TRBV5-1 15 . . CASSLYRSLNTEAFF TGCGCCAGCAGCTTATACAGGAGCCTGAACACTGAAGCTTTCTTT
TRBJ2-7 TRBV29-1 13 TRBD1 . CSVGGDRSYEQYF TGCAGCGTTGGGGGGGACAGGTCCTACGAGCAGTACTTC
TRBJ1-2 TRBV3-1/TRBV3-2 13 TRBD1 . CASSRDRGSGYTF TGTGCCAGCAGCCGGGACAGGGGGAGTGGCTACACCTTC